These 17 T cell receptor beta chains were all obtained from the same sample, sequenced in a study of blood T cell repertoires in COVID-19. Repertoires were generated with immunoSEQ multiplex PCR, while TCRdb's copy carries only in-frame clones and drops some. The profile covers some 300,000 clones, with around 89% appearing a single time and 1% taken by the ten largest. Input material: peripheral blood. The receptor set was obtained from a woman aged 40 to 50 with COVID-19, enrolled during active disease.

CDR3 nucleotide sequence: TGCGCCAGCAGCCAAGAACCAGGGACTAACTATGGCTACACCTTC. Amino acids: CASSQEPGTNYGYTF. This chain joins TRBV4-3 and TRBJ1-2, with a tentative D call TRBD1 (5 bases). Germline loops: CDR1 LGHNA, CDR2 YSLEER. The CDR3 sequence is 15 residues long. The germline V and J ends were trimmed by 0 bases and 0 bases, with 8 bases remaining between them.

The chain employs TRBV5-6 and TRBJ1-6; 10 bases fit TRBD1. Germline CDR1 is SGHDT and CDR2 is YYEEEE. V trimming: 4 bases; J trimming: 9 bases; junction bases outside the gene matches: 4. This CDR3 is built from 14 residues. The CDR3 coding sequence is TGTGCCAGCAGCCCGGGACAGGGGACTTCACCCCTCCACTTT. This codes for CASSPGQGTSPLHF.

The gene calls are TRBV18 and TRBJ1-4; D is possibly TRBD1 (6 bases). This CDR3 spans 16 amino acids. V lost 0 bases and J 1 base, leaving 9 bases between the germline ends. The germline CDR1 and CDR2 sequences are KGHSH and LQKENI. The CDR3 coding sequence is TGTGCCAGCTCACCACCGCAGGGGCTAACTAATGAAAAACTGTTTTTT. Residues: CASSPPQGLTNEKLFF.

The table lists this clone with a count of one. V usage is TRBV28 and J usage is TRBJ1-3, with D tentatively TRBD1 (6 bases). Germline V CDR1 and CDR2: MDHEN, SYDVKM. This CDR3 has 14 amino acids. The V and J ends lost 7 bases and 0 bases respectively, with 10 bases between them. The CDR3, as DNA: TGTGCCAGCAAGGACAGTTTCTCTGGAAACACCATATATTTT. Translated, it gives CASKDSFSGNTIYF. The whole variable domain, remainder taken from reference TRBV28 and TRBJ1-3, is DVKVTQSSRYLVKRTGEKVFLECVQDMDHENMFWYRQDPGLGLRLIYFSYDVKMKEKGDIPEGYSVSREKKERFSLILESASTNQTSMYLCASKDSFSGNTIYFGEGSWLTVV.

The chain recombines TRBV9 with TRBJ2-2; 10 bases match TRBD2. Germline-derived CDR1 and CDR2 are SGDLS and YYNGEE. V lost 3 bases, J lost 4 bases, and 9 bases stayed unmatched. There are 17 residues in the CDR3. The CDR3 region has the DNA TGTGCCAGCAGCGCGGGGGCAGCGGGAGGGCCCACCGGGGAGCTGTTTTTT. Protein sequence: CASSAGAAGGPTGELFF.

This chain links TRBV11-3 with TRBJ2-2; 8 nucleotides align to TRBD1. Unmatched junction bases numbered 6, after V lost 5 bases and J lost 4 bases. CDR3 length: 15 amino acids. The germline V gene encodes CDR1 SGHNT and CDR2 YENEEA. The DNA of the CDR3 is TGTGCCAGCAGCACCGGGACAGGCGGCACCGGGGAGCTGTTTTTT. This encodes CASSTGTGGTGELFF.

The chain carries TRBV5-1 and TRBJ1-2; 8 positions agree with TRBD1. V gave up 4 bases and J gave up 4 bases; unmatched junction bases: 9. The CDR3 runs 15 residues. Per germline, CDR1 SGHRS and CDR2 YFSETQ. CDR3 protein: CASSESDRGLYGYTF. CDR3 in DNA: TGCGCCAGCAGCGAAAGCGACAGGGGACTCTATGGCTACACCTTC.

The rearrangement uses TRBV15 and TRBJ1-1; maybe TRBD1 (5 bases). Trimming pared 5 bases from V and 6 bases from J, leaving 13 bases between. From germline, CDR1 is LNHNV and CDR2 YYDKDF (reference sequence). The CDR3 extends over 13 amino acids. CDR3 DNA sequence: TGTGCCACCAGCCGCGGAGGGGTTCCTGAAGCTTTCTTT. Protein: CATSRGGVPEAFF.

This clone is a singleton in its sample. The chain combines TRBV5-4 with TRBJ1-1, with 7 bases fitting TRBD1. Germline loops: CDR1 SGHNT, CDR2 YYREEE (reference sequence). The V gene end was trimmed by 4 bases and the J gene end by 0 bases; junction bases not matched to a gene: 6. This CDR3 contains 15 residues. The DNA of the CDR3 is TGTGCCAGCAGCCCGGGACAGAGCCTGAACACTGAAGCTTTCTTT. The encoded protein is CASSPGQSLNTEAFF.

V gene TRBV6-4 combines with J gene TRBJ2-3; D is possibly TRBD2 (5 bases). Trimming cost V 4 bases and J 5 bases, with 16 bases left between them. CDR3 size: 15 residues. Germline CDR1 is MRHNA and CDR2 is SNTAGT. CDR3 residues: CASSALGDGRDTQYF. In DNA, the CDR3 is TGTGCCAGCAGTGCTCTCGGGGATGGGAGAGATACGCAGTATTTT.

The rearrangement joins TRBV29-1 to TRBJ2-1; 11 bases match TRBD2. The CDR3 totals 16 residues. The J segment lost 9 bases and the V segment lost 6 bases, leaving 16 bases of the junction unmatched. In germline, CDR1 is SQVTM, CDR2 ANQGSEA. CDR3 nucleotide sequence: TGCAGCGTATGGTCCGGGACTAGCGGTGGATTCGGTGAGCAGTTCTTC. This codes for CSVWSGTSGGFGEQFF.

This rearrangement joins TRBV6-6 to TRBJ2-1; 9 bases fit TRBD2. The ends lost 7 bases at V and 7 bases at J; junction bases unmatched: 5. This CDR3 has 13 amino acids. Germline V gene lookup returns CDR1 MNHNY and CDR2 SVGAGI (reference sequence). The DNA of the CDR3 is TGTGCCAGCACGGATAGCGGGGGAAATGAGCAGTTCTTC. It is translated as CASTDSGGNEQFF.

This clone occurred once. This chain uses TRBV7-8 with TRBJ2-7; no clear D. The CDR3 runs to 12 residues. The ends were cut back, 1 base at V and 3 bases at J, with 4 bases in the middle. Germline CDR1 SGHVS, CDR2 FQNEAQ. This CDR3 reads CASSLGVYEQYF. The CDR3 region has the DNA TGTGCCAGCAGCTTAGGAGTCTACGAGCAGTACTTC.

This clone was seen just once. The chain couples TRBV19 to TRBJ2-1, with D perhaps TRBD2 (6 bases). CDR1 is LNHDA, CDR2 SQIVND, per germline (reference sequence). Trimming stripped 3 bases from V and 0 bases from J, with 18 bases between. This CDR3 contains 18 residues. CDR3 coding DNA: TGTGCCAGTAGTATCGGGGGAGGCGTCTCGAGCTCCTACAATGAGCAGTTCTTC. This encodes CASSIGGGVSSSYNEQFF.

This clone was seen once. This chain uses TRBV6-5 with TRBJ1-2; D remains unclear. Trimming took 7 bases from V and 5 from J, leaving 17 bases between them. Germline V gene data show CDR1 as MNHEY and CDR2 as SVGAGI. The CDR3 consists of 14 residues. CDR3 sequence: CASTLGRLRYGYTF. The DNA for the CDR3 is TGTGCCAGCACCCTAGGCCGTCTTAGGTATGGCTACACCTTC.

This rearrangement joins TRBV5-1 to TRBJ1-6; 9 bases line up with TRBD1. V trimming: 4 bases; J trimming: 10 bases; junction bases outside the gene matches: 9. CDR3 length: 15 amino acids. Germline CDR1 and CDR2: SGHRS and YFSETQ. The CDR3 DNA reads as TGCGCCAGCAGCGCGGGACAGGGAGGAGGATCACCCCTCCACTTT. It specifies CASSAGQGGGSPLHF.

The chain combines TRBV6-4 with TRBJ2-2; 7 bases agree with TRBD1. Germline lookup yields CDR1 MRHNA and CDR2 SNTAGT. The CDR3 sequence is 14 residues long. V dropped 2 bases and J dropped 3; count of bases not matched to a gene: 0. The CDR3 nucleotides read TGTGCCAGCAGTGACGGGACAGACACCGGGGAGCTGTTTTTT. Protein product: CASSDGTDTGELFF.